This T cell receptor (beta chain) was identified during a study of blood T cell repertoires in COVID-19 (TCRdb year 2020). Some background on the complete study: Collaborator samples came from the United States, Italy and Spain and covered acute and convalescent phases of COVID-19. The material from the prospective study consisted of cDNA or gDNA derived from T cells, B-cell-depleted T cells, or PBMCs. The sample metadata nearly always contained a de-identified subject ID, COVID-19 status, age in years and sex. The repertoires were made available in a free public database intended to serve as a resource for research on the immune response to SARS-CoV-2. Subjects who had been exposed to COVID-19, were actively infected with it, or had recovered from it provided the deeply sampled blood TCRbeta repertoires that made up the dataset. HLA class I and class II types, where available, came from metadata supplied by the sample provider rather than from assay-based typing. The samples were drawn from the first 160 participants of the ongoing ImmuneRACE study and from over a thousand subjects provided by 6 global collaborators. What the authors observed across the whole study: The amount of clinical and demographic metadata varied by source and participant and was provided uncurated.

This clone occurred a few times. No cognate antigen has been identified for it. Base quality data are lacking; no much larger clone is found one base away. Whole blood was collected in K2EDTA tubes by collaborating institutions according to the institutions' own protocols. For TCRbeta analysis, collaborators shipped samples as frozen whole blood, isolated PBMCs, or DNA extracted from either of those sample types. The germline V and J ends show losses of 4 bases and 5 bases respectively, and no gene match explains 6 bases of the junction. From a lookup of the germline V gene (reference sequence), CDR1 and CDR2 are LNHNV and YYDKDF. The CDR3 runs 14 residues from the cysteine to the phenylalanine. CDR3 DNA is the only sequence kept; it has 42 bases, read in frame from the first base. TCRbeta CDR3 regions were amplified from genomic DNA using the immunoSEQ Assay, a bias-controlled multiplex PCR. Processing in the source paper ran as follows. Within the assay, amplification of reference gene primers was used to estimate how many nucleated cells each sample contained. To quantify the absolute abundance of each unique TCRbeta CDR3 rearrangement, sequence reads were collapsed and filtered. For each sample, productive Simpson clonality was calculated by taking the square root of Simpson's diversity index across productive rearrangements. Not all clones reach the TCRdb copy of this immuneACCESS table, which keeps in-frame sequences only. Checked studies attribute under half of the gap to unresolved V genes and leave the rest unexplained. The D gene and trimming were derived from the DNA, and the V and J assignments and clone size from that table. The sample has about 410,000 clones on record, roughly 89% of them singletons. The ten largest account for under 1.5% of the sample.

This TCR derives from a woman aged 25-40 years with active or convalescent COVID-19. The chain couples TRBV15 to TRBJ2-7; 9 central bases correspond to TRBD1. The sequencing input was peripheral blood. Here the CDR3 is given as CATSTDRGPNEQYF. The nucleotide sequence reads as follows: TGTGCCACCAGCACGGACAGGGGTCCCAACGAGCAGTACTTC.